The 26 T cell receptor beta chains reported below all come from one sample, sequenced in a study of shared clonotypes between healthy human individuals. Method: immunoSEQ multiplex PCR; TCRdb's copy keeps in-frame clones and lacks some. The sample lists over 2 million clones; less than 95% were seen once. The sequenced sample consisted of naive CD4+ T cells from PBMCs. The subset was: CD45RA+ positively selected. The origin of the receptors is a man aged 18 to 29 in good health. Some clones in this sample may be carry-over from other donors' samples.

V is TRBV27 and J is TRBJ1-1; maybe TRBD1 (5 bases). V lost 0 bases and J lost 3, with 23 bases in between. CDR3 length equals 19 residues. The germline CDR1 and CDR2 sequences are MNHEY and SMNVEV (reference sequence). The CDR3 DNA is TGTGCCAGCAGTTTATCGAGCGGTTGGGTGGGGCCGATTTACACTGAAGCTTTCTTT. It is translated as CASSLSSGWVGPIYTEAFF.

This chain connects TRBV6-1 to TRBJ1-1; possibly TRBD1 for D (5 bases). With 7 bases removed from V and 5 bases from J, the gap between germline ends came to 14 bases. This CDR3 is 13 amino acids long. Germline V gene lookup returns CDR1 MNHNS and CDR2 SASEGT. For the CDR3, the DNA is TGTGCCAGCACCGTCCGGGACGGAACTGAAGCTTTCTTT. Its translation is CASTVRDGTEAFF.

The CDR3 here is CASSLAGTSGSTDTQYF. The CDR3 DNA follows: TGTGCCAGCAGCTTGGCGGGGACTAGCGGGAGCACAGATACGCAGTATTTT. V is TRBV5-6 and J is TRBJ2-3; 12 bases match TRBD2. Germline assignment: CDR1 SGHDT and CDR2 YYEEEE. V gave up 0 bases and J gave up 0 bases; unmatched junction bases: 2. The CDR3 loop spans 17 amino acids.

CDR3 sequence (DNA): TGTGCCAGCAGCCAAGAAGGCAACTGGGGCAATGAGCAGTTCTTC. Protein sequence: CASSQEGNWGNEQFF. This rearrangement joins TRBV14 to TRBJ2-1; D unresolved. Trimming took 0 bases from V and 6 from J, leaving 12 bases between them. CDR3 length equals 15 residues. Per germline, CDR1 SGHDN and CDR2 FVKESK.

This clone has only one observation. This chain uses TRBV5-4 with TRBJ1-1; 12 bases agree with TRBD1. The CDR3 is 15 residues long. The trim removed 4 bases at V and 3 bases at J, leaving 4 bases unmatched. In germline, CDR1 is SGHNT, CDR2 YYREEE (reference sequence). CDR3 nucleotides: TGTGCCAGCAGCGGGGACAGGGGGCTCGACACTGAAGCTTTCTTT. As protein: CASSGDRGLDTEAFF.

The chain couples TRBV5-1 to TRBJ2-4; the D gene is possibly TRBD1 (7 bases). The CDR3 length is 17 residues. Trimming stripped 4 bases from V and 0 bases from J, with 17 bases between. Germline CDR1 reads SGHRS; CDR2 reads YFSETQ. The CDR3 is CASSPGDSGLAKNIQYF. The CDR3, as DNA: TGCGCCAGCAGCCCGGGGGACAGCGGACTAGCCAAAAACATTCAGTACTTC.

The rearrangement uses TRBV14 and TRBJ1-1; 8 nucleotides match TRBD1. V shed 4 bases and J 4 bases; nucleotides not matched to a gene: 17. The CDR3 loop spans 18 amino acids. Germline V gene sequence: CDR1 SGHDN, CDR2 FVKESK. Written as DNA, the CDR3 is TGTGCCAGCAGCCCCCTAGTTGGCAGGGGGCTGCGAAGCACTGAAGCTTTCTTT. The encoded protein is CASSPLVGRGLRSTEAFF. The entire variable domain, with the rest obtained from reference TRBV14 and TRBJ1-1, is as follows: EAGVTQFPSHSVIEKGQTVTLRCDPISGHDNLYWYRRVMGKEIKFLLHFVKESKQDESGMPNNRFLAERTGGTYSTLKVQPAELEDSGVYFCASSPLVGRGLRSTEAFFGQGTRLTVV.

This clone has a single count. The chain combines TRBV9 with TRBJ1-4, with 8 bases aligning to TRBD1. Germline values: CDR1 SGDLS, CDR2 YYNGEE. V lost 3 bases, J lost 5 bases, and 6 bases stayed unmatched. The CDR3 sequence is 15 residues long. The CDR3 bases are TGTGCCAGCAGCGGGACAGGGACCTGGAATGAAAAACTGTTTTTT. Amino acids: CASSGTGTWNEKLFF.

The chain recombines TRBV5-1 with TRBJ2-7; 16 nucleotides align to TRBD2. The V and J ends lost 3 bases and 4 bases, in that order; junction bases with no gene match: 10. Germline CDR1 and CDR2: SGHRS and YFSETQ. CDR3 length equals 18 residues. CDR3 DNA: TGCGCCAGCAGCTGGGGGACTAGCGGGAGGGCCCAAGGATACGAGCAGTACTTC. It encodes CASSWGTSGRAQGYEQYF. Full variable domain (missing parts from reference TRBV5-1 and TRBJ2-7): KAGVTQTPRYLIKTRGQQVTLSCSPISGHRSVSWYQQTPGQGLQFLFEYFSETQRNKGNFPGRFSGRQFSNSRSEMNVSTLELGDSALYLCASSWGTSGRAQGYEQYFGPGTRLTVT.

The gene calls are TRBV27 and TRBJ2-7; D unresolved. V shed 5 bases and J shed 2 bases, with 16 bases lying between them. The V gene's germline CDR1 is MNHEY and CDR2 SMNVEV (reference sequence). The CDR3 covers 15 residues. The CDR3 reads CASSPSPLRAYEQYF. The DNA of the CDR3 is TGTGCCAGCAGTCCCAGTCCCCTAAGGGCCTACGAGCAGTACTTC.

Turning to this clone: In the same sample, other DNA sequences code for this CDR3. The rearrangement uses TRBV7-3 and TRBJ2-3, with 8 nucleotides matching TRBD2. Germline V gene data show CDR1 as SGHTA and CDR2 as FQGTGA. CDR3 length: 14 residues. The V gene end was trimmed by 4 bases and the J gene end by 3 bases; junction bases not matched to a gene: 3. The CDR3 protein is CASSWGLGTDTQYF. CDR3 coding DNA: TGTGCCAGCAGCTGGGGACTAGGGACAGATACGCAGTATTTT.

The chain joins TRBV6-6 to TRBJ2-5; unclear D gene. CDR3 length: 15 amino acids. Trimming stripped 6 bases from V and 5 bases from J, with 19 bases between. Germline CDR1 is MNHNY and CDR2 is SVGAGI (reference sequence). CDR3 coding DNA: TGTGCCAGCAGCCAAACCCAACCTCCCCCGGAGACCCAGTACTTC. Amino acid sequence: CASSQTQPPPETQYF.

The V gene is TRBV6-5, the J gene TRBJ1-2, with D perhaps matching TRBD1 (5 bases). The V end was cut by 2 bases, the J end by 5 bases, with 12 bases between. In germline, CDR1 is MNHEY, CDR2 SVGAGI. The CDR3 is 14 residues long. The CDR3 region has the DNA TGTGCCAGCAGTTACCGCAGGGATTCGTATGGCTACACCTTC. Protein: CASSYRRDSYGYTF.

This chain uses TRBV4-3 with TRBJ1-4; 7 nucleotides align to TRBD1. J was trimmed by 5 bases and V by 5 bases; bases with no gene match: 17. Germline lookup yields CDR1 LGHNA and CDR2 YSLEER. The CDR3 spans 18 residues. The CDR3 region is CASSDPGTVGLENEKLFF. For the CDR3, the DNA is TGCGCCAGCAGCGACCCCGGGACAGTGGGTCTCGAAAATGAAAAACTGTTTTTT.

This chain links TRBV20-1 with TRBJ2-7, with D possibly called TRBD1 or TRBD2 (6 bases each). The CDR3 is 11 amino acids. Trimming pared 3 bases from V and 6 bases from J, leaving 9 bases between. Germline V lookup: CDR1 DFQATT, CDR2 SNEGSKA (reference sequence). CDR3 residues: CSASKGGEQYF. As DNA, the CDR3 is TGCAGTGCTAGCAAGGGGGGCGAGCAGTACTTC.

The chain links TRBV2 to TRBJ1-1; TRBD1 might be the D (6 bases). Trimming shortened V by 6 bases and J by 7 bases, and 18 bases separated the two germline ends. This CDR3 spans 14 amino acids. Looked up from germline, CDR1 is SNHLY and CDR2 is FYNNEI. The CDR3 spells CASSGMRGWGEAFF. The CDR3 DNA sequence: TGTGCCAGCAGCGGAATGAGGGGGTGGGGTGAAGCTTTCTTT.

V is TRBV7-2 and J is TRBJ1-1, with D possibly being TRBD1 (6 bases). CDR1 and CDR2 from the germline V gene are SGHTA and FQGNSA. This CDR3 is 13 amino acids long. Trimming took 6 bases from V and 8 from J, leaving 16 bases between them. CDR3 DNA sequence: TGTGCCAGCAGATGGAATCGTGGGACAGAAGCTTTCTTT. Amino acid sequence: CASRWNRGTEAFF.

The V gene is TRBV2, the J gene TRBJ2-3; no clear D. V was pared by 6 bases and J by 3 bases, with 10 bases between. CDR1 is SNHLY and CDR2 is FYNNEI in the germline V gene. The CDR3 extends over 13 amino acids. The chain's CDR3 is CASRATNTDTQYF. The DNA of the CDR3 is TGTGCCAGCAGGGCTACCAATACAGATACGCAGTATTTT.

The rearrangement joins TRBV5-1 to TRBJ2-5, with D tentatively TRBD2 (6 bases). Germline V lookup: CDR1 SGHRS, CDR2 YFSETQ. The V and J ends lost 0 bases and 4 bases respectively, with 19 bases between them. The CDR3 has 17 amino acids. The CDR3 reads CASSLGRSTRGIETQYF. The CDR3 DNA is TGCGCCAGCAGCTTGGGCAGGAGTACCCGGGGGATAGAGACCCAGTACTTC.

The CDR3 loop reads CASSLDPAGGTDTQYF. The CDR3 DNA reads as TGTGCCAGCAGCTTGGATCCAGCGGGAGGCACAGATACGCAGTATTTT. The chain joins TRBV5-4 to TRBJ2-3; TRBD2 matches 8 bases. The CDR3 has 16 residues. Trimming took 0 bases from V and 1 from J; bases not matched to a gene: 4. CDR1 and CDR2 (germline): SGHNT, YYREEE (reference sequence).

Turning to this clone: At the DNA level, this CDR3 is encoded by other sequences in the same sample as well. This chain uses TRBV5-1 with TRBJ1-1; no reliable D call. Per the germline V gene, CDR1 is SGHRS and CDR2 is YFSETQ. V was pared by 0 bases and J by 1 base, with 7 bases between. The CDR3 runs 14 residues. CDR3 in amino acids: CASSLAGGNTEAFF. Here the CDR3 DNA reads TGCGCCAGCAGCTTGGCCGGAGGGAACACTGAAGCTTTCTTT.

The chain recombines TRBV4-2 with TRBJ1-2; D gene unclear. Trimming removed 1 base at V and 5 bases at J, with 11 bases between. Germline CDR1 and CDR2: LGHNA and YNFKEQ. The length of the CDR3 is 14 residues. The CDR3 nucleotides read TGTGCCAGCAGCCAAGTGGTTGCAGAATATGGCTACACCTTC. It specifies CASSQVVAEYGYTF.

The sample holds a few counts of this clone. The V and J genes are TRBV10-3 and TRBJ1-5; no clear D gene. V gave up 5 bases and J gave up 5 bases, with 1 base separating them. The CDR3 has 10 residues. Germline V gene data show CDR1 as ENHRY and CDR2 as SYGVKD. The CDR3 bases are TGTGCCATCAGTCATCAGCCCCAGCATTTT. Protein sequence: CAISHQPQHF.

The chain uses TRBV6-1 and TRBJ2-4; 10 positions match TRBD2. J lost 7 bases, V lost 3 bases, and 6 bases had no gene match. The CDR3 loop spans 15 amino acids. The germline V gene encodes CDR1 MNHNS and CDR2 SASEGT. CDR3: CASSEGLAGVNIQYF. Here the CDR3 DNA reads TGTGCCAGCAGTGAGGGGCTAGCGGGAGTGAACATTCAGTACTTC.

CDR3: CAISGQGADYGYTF. In DNA form, the CDR3 reads TGTGCCATCAGTGGACAGGGGGCTGACTATGGCTACACCTTC. This chain connects TRBV10-3 to TRBJ1-2, with 10 bases matching TRBD1. The CDR3 is 14 amino acids. Germline V gives CDR1 ENHRY, CDR2 SYGVKD. Trimming removed 4 bases from V and 3 bases from J; junction bases left unmatched: 2.

The chain has TRBV5-6 and TRBJ2-7; TRBD1 agrees at 8 bases. The V gene end was trimmed by 1 base and the J gene end by 7 bases; junction bases not matched to a gene: 10. CDR1 is SGHDT, CDR2 YYEEEE, per germline. The CDR3 is 15 amino acids. The CDR3 protein is CASSLRGTGLLEQYF. The DNA of the CDR3 is TGTGCCAGCAGCTTGAGGGGGACAGGACTCCTGGAGCAGTACTTC.